This is a list of T cell receptor beta chains from one sample in a study of TIL therapy for anti-PD-1-resistant metastatic lung cancer. TCRdb keeps only in-frame clones here, not all; method: immunoSEQ multiplex PCR. This sample has some 45,000 clones, with approximately 83% found just once. This material consisted of blood, taken at baseline. Receptor source: a person aged 25-85 years with non-small cell lung cancer. The CDR3 runs from the conserved cysteine through the conserved F or W. D genes are given only for firm matches. Rows may omit the clone size; those that give it use once, few, many or a size class.

v_call,j_call,d_call,clone_size,cdr3_aa,cdr3_nt
TRBV30,TRBJ2-1,NA,NA,CAWTTQGFGEQFF,TGTGCCTGGACCACACAGGGATTCGGTGAGCAGTTCTTC
TRBV28,TRBJ1-1,NA,NA,CASTAGGPIEAFF,TGTGCCAGCACCGCGGGGGGACCCATTGAAGCTTTCTTT
TRBV27,TRBJ1-2,TRBD1,NA,CASSQGAGYGYTF,TGTGCCAGCAGCCAGGGGGCTGGGTATGGCTACACCTTC
TRBV2,TRBJ2-7,NA,NA,CASRGHISYEQYF,TGTGCCAGCAGGGGACACATCTCCTACGAGCAGTACTTC
TRBV9,TRBJ2-7,NA,NA,CASSVREYEQYF,TGTGCCAGCAGCGTTAGAGAATACGAGCAGTACTTC
TRBV4-2,TRBJ1-1,NA,once,CASSQPALLNTEAFF,TGTGCCAGCAGCCAACCCGCTCTCCTGAACACTGAAGCTTTCTTT
TRBV28,TRBJ1-1,TRBD1,NA,CASNIPGTGNTEAFF,TGTGCCAGCAACATCCCCGGGACAGGGAACACTGAAGCTTTCTTT
TRBV6-6,TRBJ2-5,TRBD2,NA,CASSPGTSFYLTGETQYF,TGTGCCAGCAGTCCCGGGACTAGCTTCTATCTGACCGGAGAGACCCAGTACTTC
TRBV27,TRBJ2-3,NA,NA,CASREGDTQYF,TGTGCCAGCCGAGAAGGAGATACGCAGTATTTT
TRBV30,TRBJ1-4,TRBD1,NA,CAWSTGQVRNEKLFF,TGTGCCTGGAGTACCGGACAGGTCAGGAATGAAAAACTGTTTTTT
TRBV2,TRBJ2-7,TRBD1,NA,CASSEVGMWGTEDEQYF,TGTGCCAGCAGTGAAGTAGGAATGTGGGGGACAGAAGACGAGCAGTACTTC
TRBV5-1,TRBJ2-5,NA,NA,CASSLERNQETQYF,TGCGCCAGCAGCTTGGAGCGGAATCAAGAGACCCAGTACTTC
TRBV3-1/TRBV3-2,TRBJ1-6,NA,NA,CASSPDSRSYNSPLHF,TGTGCCAGCAGTCCGGACAGCCGCTCCTATAATTCACCCCTCCACTTT
TRBV7-2,TRBJ2-2,NA,NA,CASSPVGQQNTGELFF,TGTGCCAGCAGCCCCGTTGGACAACAGAACACCGGGGAGCTGTTTTTT
TRBV7-2,TRBJ1-1,NA,once,CASSLGATGNTEAFF,TGTGCCAGCAGCTTAGGGGCCACAGGGAACACTGAAGCTTTCTTT
TRBV6-2/TRBV6-3,TRBJ2-3,NA,NA,CASSYVAETDTQYF,TGTGCCAGCAGTTACGTCGCGGAAACAGATACGCAGTATTTT
TRBV1,TRBJ2-7,NA,NA,CTSSPHVGESYEQYF,TGCACCAGCAGCCCCCACGTGGGGGAAAGTTACGAGCAGTACTTC
TRBV5-4,TRBJ2-6,NA,NA,CASSLELGGSGANVLTF,TGTGCCAGCAGCTTGGAGTTGGGGGGTAGTGGGGCCAACGTCCTGACTTTC
TRBV11-2,TRBJ2-1,TRBD2,once,CASRPLGLAGRVEQFF,TGTGCCAGCAGACCGCTGGGACTAGCGGGAAGGGTTGAGCAGTTCTTC
TRBV9,TRBJ2-1,NA,NA,CASSVSDRSDGEQFF,TGTGCCAGCAGCGTATCTGACCGCTCGGACGGTGAGCAGTTCTTC
TRBV5-1,TRBJ2-7,TRBD2,NA,CASRPSQLAGEFRYF,TGCGCCAGCAGGCCCAGCCAACTAGCGGGAGAGTTCCGGTACTTC
TRBV19,TRBJ1-1,NA,NA,CASSPPPGGMNTEAFF,TGTGCCAGTAGTCCCCCCCCCGGCGGTATGAACACTGAAGCTTTCTTT
TRBV27,TRBJ2-2,TRBD2,NA,CASSFFPYSLTSGSGGGELFF,TGTGCCAGCAGTTTTTTCCCTTACTCCCTCACTAGCGGGAGCGGCGGCGGGGAGCTGTTTTTT
TRBV5-1,TRBJ2-7,TRBD2,NA,CASSVGLAYYEQYF,TGCGCCAGCAGCGTCGGACTAGCGTATTACGAGCAGTACTTC
TRBV20-1,TRBJ2-3,TRBD2,NA,CSARVREAQYF,TGCAGTGCTAGGGTTCGGGAGGCGCAGTATTTT
TRBV6-6,TRBJ2-3,NA,NA,CATSSHLVQDTQYF,TGTGCCACCAGCTCTCACCTAGTCCAAGATACGCAGTATTTT
TRBV9,TRBJ1-1,NA,NA,CASSGRGGPGTEAFF,TGTGCCAGCAGCGGCCGAGGGGGGCCGGGCACTGAAGCTTTCTTT
TRBV24-1,TRBJ2-3,NA,NA,CATSDPGSTDTQYF,TGTGCCACCAGTGATCCAGGGAGCACAGATACGCAGTATTTT
TRBV4-1,TRBJ2-7,NA,NA,CASSQDSALGYEQYF,TGCGCCAGCAGCCAGGACAGCGCATTGGGTTACGAGCAGTACTTC
TRBV28,TRBJ2-1,NA,NA,CASNLSGQPYNEQFF,TGTGCCAGCAACCTTTCGGGGCAGCCTTACAATGAGCAGTTCTTC
TRBV5-3,TRBJ2-1,NA,NA,CARSLVSGWDEQFF,TGTGCCAGAAGCTTGGTTTCAGGGTGGGATGAGCAGTTCTTC
TRBV19,TRBJ1-6,NA,NA,CASSIKADSPLHF,TGTGCCAGTAGTATTAAGGCTGATTCACCCCTCCACTTT
TRBV6-5,TRBJ1-4,TRBD1,NA,CASTHQGGVNEKLFF,TGTGCCAGCACCCATCAGGGGGGGGTTAATGAAAAACTGTTTTTT
TRBV18,TRBJ1-1,NA,NA,CASSPRQNSNLNTEAFF,TGTGCCAGCTCACCCCGGCAGAATTCTAATTTGAACACTGAAGCTTTCTTT
TRBV6-5,TRBJ2-2,NA,NA,CASSIGSYGWELFF,TGTGCCAGCAGCATTGGATCCTACGGTTGGGAGCTGTTTTTT
TRBV11-1,TRBJ2-1,NA,NA,CASSPLQRVSYNEQFF,TGTGCCAGCAGCCCCCTCCAGCGGGTTTCCTACAATGAGCAGTTCTTC
TRBV5-4,TRBJ1-4,TRBD1,NA,CASSRGQPAVNEKLFF,TGTGCCAGCAGCAGGGGACAGCCGGCGGTTAATGAAAAACTGTTTTTT
TRBV25-1,TRBJ2-1,TRBD2,once,CASSERGGGSGILGEQFF,TGTGCCAGCAGTGAGAGGGGTGGTGGCAGCGGGATATTAGGTGAGCAGTTCTTC
TRBV6-2/TRBV6-3,TRBJ2-1,TRBD2,once,CASSYWGGLYNEQFF,TGTGCCAGCAGTTACTGGGGGGGACTATACAATGAGCAGTTCTTC
TRBV9,TRBJ1-2,NA,NA,CASLGQGGRYTF,TGTGCCAGTCTTGGGCAGGGCGGGCGCTACACCTTC
TRBV5-1,TRBJ2-7,NA,NA,CASSPGIQGYEQYF,TGCGCCAGCAGCCCAGGGATCCAAGGGTACGAGCAGTACTTC
TRBV25-1,TRBJ2-2,NA,NA,CASSERVAGRDAGELFF,TGTGCCAGCAGTGAAAGGGTGGCAGGACGAGACGCCGGGGAGCTGTTTTTT
TRBV7-2,TRBJ1-1,NA,NA,CASSPRLNTEAFF,TGTGCCAGCAGCCCCCGACTGAACACTGAAGCTTTCTTT
TRBV6-5,TRBJ2-2,NA,NA,CASSYSPNTGELFF,TGTGCCAGCAGTTATTCGCCCAACACCGGGGAGCTGTTTTTT
TRBV7-2,TRBJ2-7,TRBD1,NA,CASSLLMGTGYEQYF,TGTGCCAGCAGCTTACTGATGGGGACAGGGTACGAGCAGTACTTC
TRBV13,TRBJ2-7,TRBD2,NA,CASSSASGRTSYEQYF,TGTGCCAGCAGCTCGGCTAGCGGGAGGACCTCCTACGAGCAGTACTTC
TRBV5-6,TRBJ1-5,NA,few,CASSLGRANQPQHF,TGTGCCAGCAGCTTGGGCCGGGCCAATCAGCCCCAGCATTTT
TRBV6-6,TRBJ1-2,TRBD1,once,CASNRGQGEYGYTF,TGTGCCAGCAATCGCGGACAGGGGGAGTATGGCTACACCTTC
TRBV5-4,TRBJ2-2,TRBD2,NA,CASSRTSGRVAGELFF,TGTGCCAGCAGTCGTACTAGCGGGAGGGTCGCCGGGGAGCTGTTTTTT
TRBV18,TRBJ1-3,NA,NA,CASSPPGTTPGNTIYF,TGTGCCAGCTCACCACCCGGGACAACTCCTGGAAACACCATATATTTT
TRBV19,TRBJ2-5,TRBD2,NA,CASSMAGGETQYF,TGTGCCAGTAGTATGGCGGGGGGGGAGACCCAGTACTTC
TRBV7-2,TRBJ1-4,NA,NA,CASSLRWGVSEKLFF,TGTGCCAGCAGCTTACGCTGGGGCGTATCGGAAAAACTGTTTTTT
TRBV19,TRBJ1-1,TRBD1,NA,CASSGRDRVTEAFF,TGTGCCAGTAGTGGCCGGGACAGGGTGACTGAAGCTTTCTTT